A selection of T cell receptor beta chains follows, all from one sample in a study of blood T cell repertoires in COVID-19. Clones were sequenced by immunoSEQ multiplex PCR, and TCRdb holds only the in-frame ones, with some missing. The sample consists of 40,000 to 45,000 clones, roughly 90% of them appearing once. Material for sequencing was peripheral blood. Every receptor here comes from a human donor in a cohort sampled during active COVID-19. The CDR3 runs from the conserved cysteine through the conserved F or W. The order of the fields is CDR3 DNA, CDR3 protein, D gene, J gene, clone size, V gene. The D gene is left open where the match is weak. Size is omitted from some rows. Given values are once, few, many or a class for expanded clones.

TGCAGCTCCTCTTACGGGGGGATCACAGATACGCAGTATTTT CSSSYGGITDTQYF TRBD2 TRBJ2-3 few TRBV29-1
TGCGCCAGCAGCTTCGGCGGGAGCGGCTCCTACGAGCAGTACTTC CASSFGGSGSYEQYF TRBD2 TRBJ2-7 NA TRBV5-1
TGTGCCAGCAGTTTAGTCGGCTACGAGCAGTACTTC CASSLVGYEQYF NA TRBJ2-7 once TRBV27
TGTGCCAGCAGCCAAAATAAGGGACAGGGGAAGGACTTC CASSQNKGQGKDF TRBD1 TRBJ2-7 NA TRBV3-1/TRBV3-2
TGTGCCAGCAGCTTGGGCCAGAACACCGGGGAGCTGTTTTTT CASSLGQNTGELFF NA TRBJ2-2 NA TRBV7-2
TGTGCCGGGAACAGGGGGTTCATTAATGAAAAACTGTTTTTT CAGNRGFINEKLFF TRBD1 TRBJ1-4 once TRBV30
TGTGCCATTACAGGGAACGAAGCCGGGGAGCTGTTTTTT CAITGNEAGELFF NA TRBJ2-2 NA TRBV10-3
TGTGCCAGCAGACCCGAACCGGGACAGGGGGCTATTGGCTACACCTTC CASRPEPGQGAIGYTF TRBD1 TRBJ1-2 NA TRBV6-4
TGTGCCACCTCAGGCGTGCCTAGCGGGAGTTACGAGCAGTACTTC CATSGVPSGSYEQYF TRBD2 TRBJ2-7 NA TRBV28
TGTGCCAGCAGCAGAATCGGTGAGCAGCCCCAGCATTTT CASSRIGEQPQHF NA TRBJ1-5 NA TRBV5-6
TGTGCCAGCAGTCATCTTCACTTTCACGCTAGCACAGATACGCAGTATTTT CASSHLHFHASTDTQYF NA TRBJ2-3 few TRBV5-4